This T cell receptor beta chain is from a study of T cell responses to AZD1222 COVID-19 vaccine. Study overall: Both about-4-week and about-12-week second-dose recipients were combined.

On this clone itself: Its antigen is still unknown.

Broader study findings: Once two AZD1222 doses were given, Spike-specific TCR breadth and depth went up. At baseline, just a handful of AZD1222 recipients tested seropositive.

Produced via immunoSEQ multiplex PCR; TCRdb's table is partial and in-frame only. The sample shows 130,000 or so clones, 86% of them seen only once. This CDR3 is built from 14 residues. The V end lost 0 bases, the J end lost 10 bases, and 11 bases lay between the germline ends. Germline lookup yields CDR1 SGHNT and CDR2 YYREEE (reference sequence). The sequence derives from an adult in good health. Material: peripheral blood, obtained on day 0 of AZD1222 vaccination. The V gene is TRBV5-4, the J gene TRBJ1-6; tentatively, D is TRBD1 (5 bases). CDR3 sequence reads: CASSLEWEGSPLHF. For the CDR3, the DNA is TGTGCCAGCAGCTTGGAATGGGAGGGGTCACCCCTCCACTTT.